Detailed here is one T cell receptor beta chain. The data stem from a study of T cells after yellow fever vaccination. Each CDR3 protein is one row after TCRdb ran MiXCR on the 5' RACE reads. The sample carries 610,000 or so distinct CDR3 sequences, around an eighth recorded once. Specimen: PBMCs, collected on the day of the yellow fever booster vaccination. The sequence came from a man aged 25 to 40 who received the YFV17D yellow fever vaccine.

CDR3: CASRTRPNRREKLFF. CDR3 nucleotide sequence: TGTGCCAGCAGGACTCGGCCGAATCGGCGAGAAAAACTGTTTTTT. This sequence joins TRBV7-8 and TRBJ1-4; D is ambiguous. Per the germline V gene, CDR1 is SGHVS and CDR2 is FQNEAQ. This CDR3 spans 15 amino acids. Trimming removed 6 bases at V and 8 bases at J, with 19 bases between.